This is a list of T cell receptor beta chains from one sample in a study of blood T cell repertoires in COVID-19. The assay was immunoSEQ multiplex PCR, and TCRdb's table has in-frame clones only and misses some. This sample carries tens of thousands of clones, approximately 86% of them seen once, and the ten largest clones take roughly 19%. The sample consisted of peripheral blood. These receptors were taken from an older man with acute or convalescent COVID-19. CDR3s include the opening cysteine and the closing phenylalanine or tryptophan. The order of the fields is CDR3 DNA, CDR3 protein, D gene, clone size, J gene, V gene. The D gene is left open where the match is weak. The size of a clone is reported for some rows only, either as once, few or many, or as a class for expanded clones.

TGTGCCACCAGTGAGCCCGCGGGAGGGGCCGGGGAGCTGTTTTTT,CATSEPAGGAGELFF,TRBD2,.,TRBJ2-2,TRBV24-1
TGTGCCAGCAGCTTCGTCGGGGAGACTGAAGCTTTCTTT,CASSFVGETEAFF,.,.,TRBJ1-1,TRBV7-3
TGTGCCAGCTCCACCGGGACTAGCGGGAGACCCTACGAGCAGTACTTC,CASSTGTSGRPYEQYF,TRBD2,.,TRBJ2-7,TRBV28
TGTGCCAGCAGTCCGAATCAGGGTAGCAATCAGCCCCAGCATTTT,CASSPNQGSNQPQHF,.,once,TRBJ1-5,TRBV16
TGTGCCAGTAGTACCTTACCGGGACAGTCCCGGAGGTCACCCCTCCACTTT,CASSTLPGQSRRSPLHF,TRBD1,.,TRBJ1-6,TRBV19
TGCAGTGCTAGTTTTCTCCCAGGGCAGTCTAACTATGGCTACACCTTC,CSASFLPGQSNYGYTF,.,.,TRBJ1-2,TRBV20-1
TGTGCCAGCAGTTCAAACAGGGGGCGGTTCTATGGCTACACCTTC,CASSSNRGRFYGYTF,TRBD1,.,TRBJ1-2,TRBV2
TGCGCCAGCAGCTTGGCCGGGGAGTCCTACGAGCAGTACTTC,CASSLAGESYEQYF,.,.,TRBJ2-7,TRBV5-1
TGCGCCAGCAGCCCAGGGTCGAGCGTCTACAATGAGCAGTTCTTC,CASSPGSSVYNEQFF,.,.,TRBJ2-1,TRBV4-1
TGCAGCGTTGTGACTAGCGGCCTAGCATATACGCAGTATTTT,CSVVTSGLAYTQYF,TRBD2,once,TRBJ2-3,TRBV29-1
TGTGCCAGCAGCCCTACAGGGGACTATGGCTACACCTTC,CASSPTGDYGYTF,TRBD1,once,TRBJ1-2,TRBV6-2/TRBV6-3
TGTGCCAGCAGCTTGGACAGAAATCAGCCCCAGCATTTT,CASSLDRNQPQHF,.,.,TRBJ1-5,TRBV7-2
TGTGCCAGCAGTTCCGGACTAGGGCTAATTCAAGAGACCCAGTACTTC,CASSSGLGLIQETQYF,TRBD2,.,TRBJ2-5,TRBV28
TGTGCCAGCAGCCCCGCGGGGGTTCTCGGTGGATACGAGCAGTACTTC,CASSPAGVLGGYEQYF,TRBD2,.,TRBJ2-7,TRBV27
TGTGCCAGCAGCAGTAGTGATCAGCCCCAGCATTTT,CASSSSDQPQHF,.,few,TRBJ1-5,TRBV7-9
TGTGCCACCGGGGGGTGGGCCATGAACACTGAAGCTTTCTTT,CATGGWAMNTEAFF,.,.,TRBJ1-1,TRBV6-6
TGTGCCACCAGTGTTTGGACAGGGGACTACAATGAGCAGTTCTTC,CATSVWTGDYNEQFF,TRBD1,.,TRBJ2-1,TRBV24-1
TGCGCCAGCAGCCCTGGGACAGTGGGCACAGATACGCAGTATTTT,CASSPGTVGTDTQYF,TRBD1,.,TRBJ2-3,TRBV5-1
TGTGCCACCAGTGATGGGAAGTCGGGGGAGCAGCCCCAGCATTTT,CATSDGKSGEQPQHF,.,.,TRBJ1-5,TRBV24-1
TGTGCCAGCAGCCCCCGACTAGCCGCTGAGCAGTTCTTC,CASSPRLAAEQFF,TRBD2,.,TRBJ2-1,TRBV7-2
TGTGCCAGCAGCGTAGCAGGGCAGAACTATGGCTACACCTTC,CASSVAGQNYGYTF,.,.,TRBJ1-2,TRBV9
TGTGCCAGCAGCGCGAACCAGGGCACGTCTCGTGGCTACACCTTC,CASSANQGTSRGYTF,.,once,TRBJ1-2,TRBV9
TGTGCCAGCAGCTTATCCGGACAGAAAGAGACCCAGTACTTC,CASSLSGQKETQYF,.,.,TRBJ2-5,TRBV7-2
TGTGCCAGCAGATCAGAAACCCCAACTAATGAAAAACTGTTTTTT,CASRSETPTNEKLFF,.,.,TRBJ1-4,TRBV4-2
TGTGCCAGCAGTTACTCCCCAGTACAAGAGACCCAGTACTTC,CASSYSPVQETQYF,.,once,TRBJ2-5,TRBV6-6
TGCAGAGTTGGGAGTAGCTACGAGCAGTACTTC,CRVGSSYEQYF,.,.,TRBJ2-7,TRBV20-1
TGTGCCAGTAGTCCCCGCGACAGGCAAGAGACCCAGTACTTC,CASSPRDRQETQYF,.,.,TRBJ2-5,TRBV19
TGTGCCACCAGTGATTCCAACAGGGGGGCCGGGGAGCTGTTTTTT,CATSDSNRGAGELFF,TRBD1,once,TRBJ2-2,TRBV24-1
TGTGCCAGCAGCCAGGGGACAGTCTTCTACGAGCAGTACTTC,CASSQGTVFYEQYF,TRBD1,.,TRBJ2-7,TRBV5-6
TGTGCCAGCAGCTTAGCAGGGTTAACTAGCAATGAGCAGTTCTTC,CASSLAGLTSNEQFF,.,.,TRBJ2-1,TRBV7-8
TGTGCCAGCAGCTTAGTGGAGGCCCTCCACTTT,CASSLVEALHF,.,.,TRBJ1-6,TRBV7-9